These 11 T cell receptor beta chains came from one sample sequenced in a study of blood T cell repertoires in COVID-19. Repertoires were generated with immunoSEQ multiplex PCR, while TCRdb's copy carries only in-frame clones and drops some. The profile shows 100,000 to 150,000 clones, approximately 81% of them singletons. Sequencing was performed on peripheral blood. Every receptor here comes from a man older than 75 with COVID-19, enrolled during active disease.

The V and J genes are TRBV2 and TRBJ2-1; 9 bases match TRBD2. The V gene end was trimmed by 4 bases and the J gene end by 0 bases; junction bases not matched to a gene: 1. The CDR3 is 15 residues long. Germline-derived CDR1 and CDR2 are SNHLY and FYNNEI. The CDR3 DNA reads TGTGCCAGCAGTGGTAGCGGGAGCTCCTACAATGAGCAGTTCTTC. Translating it yields CASSGSGSSYNEQFF.

The rearrangement uses TRBV5-4 and TRBJ2-7, with 11 nucleotides matching TRBD2. V shed 9 bases, J shed 3 bases, and the junction held 17 bases outside the gene matches. The CDR3 runs to 17 residues. The germline gives CDR1 SGHNT, CDR2 YYREEE (reference sequence). The CDR3 here is CAKGFGSSGRTSYEQYF. The CDR3 DNA follows: TGTGCCAAAGGATTCGGATCTAGCGGGAGGACTAGCTACGAGCAGTACTTC.

Of note for this clone: The same CDR3 arises from other DNA sequences in this sample as well. The chain has TRBV18 and TRBJ2-5; D is perhaps TRBD2 (6 bases). V lost 2 bases, J lost 1 base, and 8 bases lay in between. The CDR3 runs to 14 residues. Germline assignment: CDR1 KGHSH and CDR2 LQKENI. CDR3 sequence (DNA): TGTGCCAGCTCACCAGCGGGAACCCAAGAGACCCAGTACTTC. This encodes CASSPAGTQETQYF.

This rearrangement joins TRBV9 to TRBJ1-6; 7 bases match TRBD1. Losses at the gene ends were 0 bases for V and 10 bases for J; bases not matched to a gene: 10. The CDR3 totals 16 residues. Germline values: CDR1 SGDLS, CDR2 YYNGEE. In DNA, the CDR3 is TGTGCCAGCAGCGTAGCTCGGGACAGAAGGGGCTCACCCCTCCACTTT. Residues: CASSVARDRRGSPLHF.

The V and J genes are TRBV5-1 and TRBJ2-1; 14 nucleotides match TRBD2. Unmatched junction bases numbered 0, after V lost 0 bases and J lost 1 base. The germline V gene encodes CDR1 SGHRS and CDR2 YFSETQ. The CDR3 runs to 17 residues. CDR3 loop: CASSLGLAGGSYNEQFF. The CDR3 bases are TGCGCCAGCAGCTTGGGACTAGCGGGAGGGTCCTACAATGAGCAGTTCTTC.

The CDR3 is CASSLGTGTNYGYTF. CDR3 DNA: TGTGCCAGCAGCTTGGGCACAGGGACTAACTATGGCTACACCTTC. The rearrangement uses TRBV5-4 and TRBJ1-2; D is perhaps TRBD1 (6 bases). V dropped 0 bases and J dropped 0 bases, with 9 bases sitting between them. CDR1 and CDR2 from the germline V gene are SGHNT and YYREEE (reference sequence). The CDR3 length is 15 residues.

J is TRBJ2-1 and V is TRBV7-2; weak D call: TRBD1 (6 bases). CDR3 size: 15 residues. The germline V and J ends were trimmed by 5 bases and 4 bases, with 15 bases remaining between them. Germline CDR1 SGHTA, CDR2 FQGNSA. CDR3 coding DNA: TGTGCCAGCAGCCTAAACAGGGTGCTTTACAATGAGCAGTTCTTC. Translation: CASSLNRVLYNEQFF.

This chain uses TRBV11-2 with TRBJ2-1; the match to TRBD1 covers 10 bases. The CDR3 runs 18 residues. Germline loops: CDR1 SGHAT, CDR2 FQNNGV. Germline trimming cut 3 bases from V and 3 bases from J; bases unmatched to any gene: 11. CDR3 region: CASSFPPWTGGHYNEQFF. In DNA, the CDR3 is TGTGCCAGCAGCTTTCCTCCCTGGACAGGGGGACACTACAATGAGCAGTTCTTC. The full variable domain, rest sourced from reference TRBV11-2 and TRBJ2-1, is EAGVAQSPRYKIIEKRQSVAFWCNPISGHATLYWYQQILGQGPKLLIQFQNNGVVDDSQLPKDRFSAERLKGVDSTLKIQPAKLEDSAVYLCASSFPPWTGGHYNEQFFGPGTRLTVL.

The chain uses TRBV6-4 and TRBJ2-6, with 9 bases lining up with TRBD1. The germline V gene has CDR1 MRHNA and CDR2 SNTAGT. V lost 10 bases to trimming and J lost 1 base; unmatched junction nucleotides: 11. This CDR3 is built from 17 residues. This chain's CDR3 is CATPPDRGNSGANVLTF. The CDR3 DNA follows: TGTGCCACCCCCCCGGACAGGGGTAATTCTGGGGCCAACGTCCTGACTTTC.

This chain links TRBV11-2 with TRBJ2-2; 8 nucleotides line up with TRBD1. The CDR3 runs 17 residues. Germline V gives CDR1 SGHAT, CDR2 FQNNGV. J lost 6 bases, V lost 5 bases, and 14 bases had no gene match. The CDR3 sequence is CASSNPGQVVRSGELFF. Written as DNA, the CDR3 is TGTGCCAGCAGCAACCCGGGACAGGTCGTTCGGTCCGGGGAGCTGTTTTTT. The full variable domain, with the rest looked up from reference TRBV11-2 and TRBJ2-2, is EAGVAQSPRYKIIEKRQSVAFWCNPISGHATLYWYQQILGQGPKLLIQFQNNGVVDDSQLPKDRFSAERLKGVDSTLKIQPAKLEDSAVYLCASSNPGQVVRSGELFFGEGSRLTVL.

The V gene is TRBV19, the J gene TRBJ1-5; possible D gene TRBD1, 6 bases. The CDR3 length is 18 residues. Germline V gene data show CDR1 as LNHDA and CDR2 as SQIVND (reference sequence). Trimming left V 4 bases short and J 0 bases short, with 19 bases between. The CDR3 sequence: CASSTDQRGRDSNQPQHF. CDR3 sequence (DNA): TGTGCCAGTAGTACCGACCAAAGGGGGAGGGATAGCAATCAGCCCCAGCATTTT.